Described below is a single T cell receptor (beta chain) sequence and its context. Its antigen remains undetermined. No much larger clone is present one base from it, and per-base qualities are unavailable. The CDR3 sequence holds 12 residues, the cysteine and phenylalanine included. Only the CDR3 DNA is retained, 36 bases long and in frame from the first base. Trimming costs V 0 bases and J 6 bases, and their ends lie 3 bases apart. According to the germline V gene (reference sequence), CDR1 reads MNHEY and CDR2 reads SMNVEV. To prepare the library, the immunoSEQ multiplex PCR assay was applied. Turning to the authors' computational methods: Repertoires were summarized in terms of richness and clonality, and significantly expanded and contracted clones between pre- and post-therapy samples were identified. Here the immuneACCESS table is served through TCRdb, limited to in-frame sequences with V and J called. Missing clones are a known gap in these copies; in checked studies unresolved V genes cover under half, and the rest lacks a known reason. V, J and clone size are those of that table, while D and trimming were read from the DNA. The sample table records around 700 clones; about 89% of these occur just once. Around 2.3% of the sample belongs to the ten largest clones.

The sample originates from a study of neoadjuvant nivolumab and ipilimumab in lung cancer (TCRdb year 2020). Regarding the study in general: Intravenous nivolumab was dosed at 3 mg/kg on days 1, 15 and 29, and in the combination arm ipilimumab 1 mg/kg was added on day 1 only. Seven patients had matched pretherapy and resected tumor pairs analyzed, with four treated with nivolumab and three with nivolumab plus ipilimumab. TCR repertoires in pretherapy (baseline) peripheral blood were compared with TCR repertoires in tumors resected at surgery after neoadjuvant immune checkpoint blockade. For each study arm, the primary endpoint of the trial was the rate of major pathologic response (MPR) in the intention-to-treat population. In the trial, almost 45 patients with operable NSCLC were treated, of whom about 23 were randomized to nivolumab monotherapy and roughly 21 to nivolumab plus ipilimumab. Overall study outcomes, separate from this receptor: TCR richness in pretherapy blood showed a positive correlation with richness in tumors resected after neoadjuvant therapy (Spearman R of about 0.84). No significant correlation was found between TCR clonality and pathologic tumor regression, and only one major-pathologic-response sample was available for the clonality analysis. A small number of samples was subjected to TCR sequencing. Resected tumors had greater TCR richness and clonality than tumor-adjacent uninvolved lung, and increases were observed in more dual-therapy-treated tumors. From pretherapy to surgery, tumor T-cell richness and clonality increased in three of three dual-therapy tumors but in only two of four nivolumab-treated tumors.

The label giving this sample's time point can be read as: at surgical resection after neoadjuvant nivolumab +/- ipilimumab. Samples were obtained from the phase 2 randomized NEOSTAR trial, in which neoadjuvant nivolumab or nivolumab plus ipilimumab followed by surgery was tested in operable NSCLC. Tumor-adjacent uninvolved lung was collected at resection and served as a matched non-tumor comparison for resected tumor TCR repertoires. This specimen consisted of adjacent normal lung tissue, obtained after neoadjuvant nivolumab, alone or with ipilimumab, at or shortly before surgery. In this chain, TRBV27 is recombined with TRBJ2-1; there is no confident call for the D gene. The receptor was isolated from an adult with non-small cell lung cancer. The CDR3 loop reads CASSLSGNEQFF. The DNA reads as follows: TGTGCCAGCAGTTTATCGGGCAATGAGCAGTTCTTC.